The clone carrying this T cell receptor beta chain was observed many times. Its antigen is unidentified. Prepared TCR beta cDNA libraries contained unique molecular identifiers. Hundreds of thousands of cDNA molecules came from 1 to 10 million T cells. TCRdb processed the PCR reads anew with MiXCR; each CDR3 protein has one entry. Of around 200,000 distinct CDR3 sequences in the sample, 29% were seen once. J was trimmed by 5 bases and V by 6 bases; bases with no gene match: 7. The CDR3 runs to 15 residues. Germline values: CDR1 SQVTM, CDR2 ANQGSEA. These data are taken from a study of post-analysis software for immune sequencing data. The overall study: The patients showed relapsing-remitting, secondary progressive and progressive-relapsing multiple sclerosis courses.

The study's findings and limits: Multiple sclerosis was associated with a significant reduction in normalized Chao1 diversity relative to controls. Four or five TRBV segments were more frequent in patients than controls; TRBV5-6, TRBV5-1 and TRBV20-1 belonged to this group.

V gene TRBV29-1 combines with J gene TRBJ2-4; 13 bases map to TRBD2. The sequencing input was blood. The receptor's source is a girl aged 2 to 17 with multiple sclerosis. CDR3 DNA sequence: TGCAGCGTCGCAGGGACTAGCGGGACGGAAAACATTCAGTACTTC. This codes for CSVAGTSGTENIQYF.